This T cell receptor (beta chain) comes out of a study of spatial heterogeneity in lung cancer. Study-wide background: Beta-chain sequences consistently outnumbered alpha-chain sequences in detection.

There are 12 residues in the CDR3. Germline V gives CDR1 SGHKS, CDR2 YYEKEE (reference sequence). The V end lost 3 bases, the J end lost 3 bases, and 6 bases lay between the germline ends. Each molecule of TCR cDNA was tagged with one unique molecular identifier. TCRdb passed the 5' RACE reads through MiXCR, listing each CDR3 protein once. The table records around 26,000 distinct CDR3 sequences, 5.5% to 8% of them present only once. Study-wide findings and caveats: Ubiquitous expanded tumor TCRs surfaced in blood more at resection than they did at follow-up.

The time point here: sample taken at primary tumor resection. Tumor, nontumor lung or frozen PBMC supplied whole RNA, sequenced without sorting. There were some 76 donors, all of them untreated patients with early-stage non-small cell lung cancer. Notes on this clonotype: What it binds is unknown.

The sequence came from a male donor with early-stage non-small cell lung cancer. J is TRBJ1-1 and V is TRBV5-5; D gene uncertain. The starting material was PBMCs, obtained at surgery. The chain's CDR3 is CASSSRDTEAFF. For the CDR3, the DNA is TGTGCCAGCAGCTCTCGGGACACTGAAGCTTTCTTT.